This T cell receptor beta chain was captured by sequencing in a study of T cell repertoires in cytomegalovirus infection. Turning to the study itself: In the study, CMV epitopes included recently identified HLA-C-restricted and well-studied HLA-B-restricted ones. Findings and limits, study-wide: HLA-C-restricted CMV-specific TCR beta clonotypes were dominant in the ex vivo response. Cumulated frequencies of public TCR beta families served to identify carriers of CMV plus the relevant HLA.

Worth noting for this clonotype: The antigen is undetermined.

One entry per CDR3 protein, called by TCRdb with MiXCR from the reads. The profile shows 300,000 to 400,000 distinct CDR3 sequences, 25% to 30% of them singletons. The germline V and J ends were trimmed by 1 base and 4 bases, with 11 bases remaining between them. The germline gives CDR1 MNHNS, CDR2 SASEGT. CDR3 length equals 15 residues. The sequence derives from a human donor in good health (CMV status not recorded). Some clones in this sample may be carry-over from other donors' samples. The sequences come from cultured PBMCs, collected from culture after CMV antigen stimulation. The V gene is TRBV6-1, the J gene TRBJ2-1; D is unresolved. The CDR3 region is CASSEEPSSYNEQFF. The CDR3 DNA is TGTGCCAGCAGTGAAGAGCCCTCCTCATACAATGAGCAGTTCTTC.